This T cell receptor (beta chain) was obtained from a study of blood T cell repertoires in COVID-19. About the study: COVID-19 samples collected from the United States, Italy and Spain covered acute and convalescent phases. Sources were T cells, B-cell-depleted T cells, or PBMCs; the material itself was cDNA or gDNA.

As processed by the authors: Amplification of reference gene primers was used by the study to estimate nucleated cell counts. Produced via immunoSEQ multiplex PCR; TCRdb's table is partial and in-frame only. That table gives V, J and clone size, and the DNA gave D and trimming. The profile shows under 30,000 clones, around 87% of them singletons. Trimming left V 2 bases short and J 4 bases short, with 12 bases between. This CDR3 has 15 amino acids. Germline V lookup: CDR1 SGHAT, CDR2 FQNNGV. The origin of this receptor is a man aged 45-65 years with active COVID-19. This sequence joins TRBV11-2 and TRBJ1-5; D call uncertain. The sample comprised peripheral blood. The CDR3 here is CASSLSGVPNQPQHF. The DNA of the CDR3 is TGTGCCAGCAGCTTAAGCGGCGTTCCTAATCAGCCCCAGCATTTT.